Listed here are 5 T cell receptor beta chains from one sample, sequenced in a study of T cells in Graves' hyperthyroidism and ophthalmopathy. Amplification of TCR beta CDR3 regions was performed using RNA transcripts as template. Initially, a first-round RT-PCR of the TCR CDR3 employed the HTBI primer set. TCRdb passed the multiplex PCR reads through MiXCR, listing each CDR3 protein once. The sample contains about 500,000 distinct CDR3 sequences, over 15% of which appear only once. Sequences were obtained from blood. The receptors were sampled from a woman younger than 35 with Graves' ophthalmopathy.

The table lists this clonotype with a few counts. The chain employs TRBV11-3 and TRBJ2-2; D is undetermined. Trimming cost V 4 bases and J 7 bases, with 7 bases left between them. Per the germline V gene, CDR1 is SGHNT and CDR2 is YENEEA. This CDR3 spans 12 amino acids. CDR3 region: CASSWGRGELFF. The DNA for the CDR3 is TGTGCCAGCAGCTGGGGTCGCGGGGAGCTGTTTTTT.

This chain connects TRBV28 to TRBJ1-1; tentative D call: TRBD1 (5 bases). Trimming cost V 3 bases and J 5 bases, with 19 bases left between them. This CDR3 spans 16 amino acids. Germline V lookup: CDR1 MDHEN, CDR2 SYDVKM. The DNA of the CDR3 is TGTGCCAGCAGTTTGACCCTTGGGGGGGTAGGAACTGAAGCTTTCTTT. The encoded protein is CASSLTLGGVGTEAFF.

This clonotype was counted at least ten times. The V call is TRBV2, the J call TRBJ2-3; 11 nucleotides line up with TRBD2. Germline V lookup: CDR1 SNHLY, CDR2 FYNNEI. V shed 5 bases, J shed 0 bases, and the junction held 4 bases outside the gene matches. This CDR3 comprises 16 residues. CDR3 nucleotides: TGTGCCAGCAGTCCCGGGACTAGCGGAAGCACAGATACGCAGTATTTT. Protein: CASSPGTSGSTDTQYF.

The CDR3 here is CASSPAGRPAEAFF. In nucleotides, the CDR3 is TGTGCCAGCAGCCCAGCGGGGCGTCCGGCTGAAGCTTTCTTT. The V call is TRBV5-6, the J call TRBJ1-1; D is perhaps TRBD1 (5 bases). Germline-derived CDR1 and CDR2 are SGHDT and YYEEEE. The V gene lost 4 bases and the J gene lost 6 bases, with 16 bases spanning the gap. There are 14 residues in the CDR3.

This clonotype was seen repeatedly, ten times or more. The chain uses TRBV4-2 and TRBJ2-3; D is unresolved. The V gene lost 3 bases and the J gene lost 4 bases, with 5 bases spanning the gap. The CDR3 is made up of 12 amino acids. CDR1 is LGHNA and CDR2 is YNFKEQ in the germline V gene. The CDR3: CASSHQSDTQYF. DNA of the CDR3: TGTGCCAGCAGCCACCAGTCAGATACGCAGTATTTT.